Listed below are T cell receptor beta chains from one sample, sequenced in a study of T cells in pancreatic ductal adenocarcinoma. Assay used: immunoSEQ multiplex PCR; TCRdb lists only in-frame clones, some missing. This sample yields about 31,000 clones, of which roughly nine tenths are seen a single time; under 2.5% belongs to the top ten. The specimen was PBMCs. These receptors all stem from a human donor with pancreatic ductal adenocarcinoma. Each CDR3 is given with its conserved first and last residue. A D gene is named only where the DNA matches it firmly. Where a row states a size, it is once, few, many or the class of an expanded clone; other rows omit it.

v_gene	abundance	d_gene	j_gene	CDR3aa	CDR3nt
TRBV18	.	TRBD2	TRBJ2-1	CASSPGTSGLLRQFF	TGTGCCAGCTCACCCGGGACTAGCGGCTTATTAAGGCAGTTCTTC
TRBV30	.	.	TRBJ1-1	CAWSVPGQHMNTEAFF	TGTGCCTGGAGTGTACCCGGACAGCACATGAACACTGAAGCTTTCTTT
TRBV5-4	.	.	TRBJ2-5	CASTPGEGLAETQYF	TGTGCCAGCACCCCGGGCGAAGGTCTGGCAGAGACCCAGTACTTC
TRBV7-6	once	TRBD1	TRBJ2-7	CASSLEGTGIYEQYF	TGTGCCAGCAGCTTAGAAGGGACAGGGATTTACGAGCAGTACTTC
TRBV6-6	.	.	TRBJ2-6	CASRDGYSGANVLTF	TGTGCCAGCCGGGACGGGTACTCTGGGGCCAACGTCCTGACTTTC
TRBV29-1	.	TRBD1	TRBJ1-2	CSVRQGAGGGYTF	TGCAGCGTTAGACAGGGGGCTGGAGGTGGCTACACCTTC
TRBV28	.	.	TRBJ1-1	CASSLYPDALGLNTEAFF	TGTGCCAGCAGTTTATACCCCGACGCCTTGGGGCTGAACACTGAAGCTTTCTTT
TRBV28	.	TRBD2	TRBJ2-5	CASSSPSGRGETQYF	TGTGCCAGCAGTTCCCCGAGCGGGAGGGGAGAGACCCAGTACTTC
TRBV2	.	.	TRBJ2-2	CASKTETAGELFF	TGTGCCAGCAAAACAGAAACGGCCGGGGAGCTGTTTTTT
TRBV5-4	.	.	TRBJ2-1	CASSPLDSNEQFF	TGTGCCAGCAGCCCCCTGGACAGTAATGAGCAGTTCTTC
TRBV7-7	.	TRBD2	TRBJ2-2	CASSLVGGTSSIAGELFF	TGTGCTAGCAGCTTAGTAGGCGGGACTAGTTCGATAGCCGGGGAGCTGTTTTTT
TRBV19	.	.	TRBJ1-1	CATRGDTEAFF	TGTGCCACCCGCGGGGACACTGAAGCTTTCTTT
TRBV4-3	.	TRBD2	TRBJ2-1	CASSQDPKPRLAGGRNEQFF	TGCGCCAGCAGCCAAGATCCGAAACCCCGACTAGCGGGAGGTCGTAATGAGCAGTTCTTC
TRBV30	.	.	TRBJ2-1	CAWGGLAVNEQFF	TGTGCCTGGGGGGGGCTAGCTGTGAATGAGCAGTTCTTC
TRBV30	.	TRBD2	TRBJ2-1	CAWSFLAGGTYNEQFF	TGTGCCTGGAGTTTTCTAGCGGGAGGTACCTACAATGAGCAGTTCTTC
TRBV7-9	once	TRBD1	TRBJ1-4	CASSRQGTSTNEKLFF	TGTGCCAGCAGCCGACAGGGGACTTCAACTAATGAAAAACTGTTTTTT
TRBV27	.	.	TRBJ2-7	CASRRLGRYEQYF	TGTGCCAGCCGAAGACTGGGAAGATACGAGCAGTACTTC
TRBV5-4	once	TRBD2	TRBJ2-3	CASSLGGLAADTQYF	TGTGCCAGCAGCTTGGGAGGGCTAGCGGCAGATACGCAGTATTTT
TRBV6-1	.	.	TRBJ2-5	CAGLREGAETQYF	TGTGCCGGCCTCCGGGAGGGGGCAGAGACCCAGTACTTC
TRBV13	.	.	TRBJ1-1	CASSLGGQLLEAFF	TGTGCCAGCAGCTTAGGTGGACAGCTATTAGAAGCTTTCTTT
TRBV6-1	few	TRBD1	TRBJ1-2	CASSPGGARGYTF	TGTGCCAGCAGTCCAGGGGGCGCGAGAGGCTACACCTTC
TRBV7-2	.	TRBD2	TRBJ2-1	CASSLGTSGILVQFF	TGTGCCAGCAGCTTAGGGACTAGCGGGATCTTGGTGCAGTTCTTC
TRBV6-5	.	.	TRBJ1-2	CASTPTQAANYGYTF	TGTGCCAGCACCCCAACCCAGGCGGCTAACTATGGCTACACCTTC